A single sample is the source of the 16 T cell receptor beta chains below, sequenced in a study of shared clonotypes between healthy human individuals. Profiling relied on immunoSEQ multiplex PCR, and the TCRdb table lists in-frame clones only, not all of them. The sample comprises roughly 1.5 million clones, around 98% of which are singletons, and roughly 0.42% rests with the top ten. The specimen was naive CD4+ T cells sorted from blood. The subset denotes: CD45RA+ positively selected. All receptors derive from a man aged 30-40 years in good health.

CDR3 amino acids: CASTKLDPTTGEAFF. The CDR3 DNA is TGTGCCAGCACCAAACTGGATCCCACGACAGGCGAAGCTTTCTTT. The chain combines TRBV2 with TRBJ1-1; D may be TRBD1 (6 bases). The CDR3 covers 15 residues. V lost 7 bases to trimming and J lost 8 bases, with 23 bases between them. Germline loops: CDR1 SNHLY, CDR2 FYNNEI.

V is TRBV27 and J is TRBJ2-5; D gene uncertain. Looked up from germline, CDR1 is MNHEY and CDR2 is SMNVEV (reference sequence). V was shortened by 3 bases and J by 5 bases, with 10 bases between the two germline ends. The CDR3 is 13 amino acids. DNA of the CDR3: TGTGCCAGCAGTTTCCTATTGGGTGAGACCCAGTACTTC. This sequence encodes CASSFLLGETQYF.

The rearrangement joins TRBV5-1 to TRBJ1-4; tentatively, D is TRBD1 (5 bases). Germline CDR1 and CDR2: SGHRS and YFSETQ. V was cut by 4 bases and J by 7 bases, with 17 bases left in between. The CDR3 has 15 amino acids. CDR3 amino acids: CASSRTAGPGEKLFF. The CDR3 region has the DNA TGCGCCAGCAGCAGGACGGCGGGGCCAGGTGAAAAACTGTTTTTT.

The chain has TRBV15 and TRBJ2-3; D gene ambiguous. Per germline, CDR1 LNHNV and CDR2 YYDKDF (reference sequence). Deletions cut 4 bases from V and 6 bases from J, with 17 bases between. The CDR3 is 15 residues long. The CDR3 loop reads CATSTLRSVADTQYF. CDR3 in DNA: TGTGCCACCAGCACGTTGCGATCGGTTGCGGATACGCAGTATTTT.

The V gene is TRBV29-1, the J gene TRBJ2-1; D gene ambiguous. CDR3 length: 11 amino acids. V was pared by 8 bases and J by 4 bases, with 9 bases between. CDR1 and CDR2 (germline): SQVTM, ANQGSEA. For the CDR3, the DNA is TGCAGCCCCCGGGTTTACAATGAGCAGTTCTTC. Its protein is CSPRVYNEQFF.

The rearrangement links TRBV2 to TRBJ2-3, with 9 nucleotides matching TRBD1. The CDR3 has 12 residues. Germline V lookup: CDR1 SNHLY, CDR2 FYNNEI. J lost 4 bases, V lost 10 bases, and 3 bases had no gene match. CDR3 sequence reads: CATNRGPDTQYF. CDR3 sequence (DNA): TGTGCCACTAACAGGGGGCCAGATACGCAGTATTTT. The whole variable domain, filled in from reference TRBV2 and TRBJ2-3, reads EPEVTQTPSHQVTQMGQEVILRCVPISNHLYFYWYRQILGQKVEFLVSFYNNEISEKSEIFDDQFSVERPDGSNFTLKIRSTKLEDSAMYFCATNRGPDTQYFGPGTRLTVL.

V usage is TRBV25-1 and J usage is TRBJ2-3; D gene unclear. Germline V gene data show CDR1 as MGHDK and CDR2 as SYGVNS. Trimming stripped 5 bases from V and 1 base from J, with 7 bases between. This CDR3 contains 13 residues. Here the CDR3 DNA reads TGTGCCAGCAGTCGGGTCGGCACAGATACGCAGTATTTT. Translated, it gives CASSRVGTDTQYF.

CDR3 bases: TGTGCCAGCAGCTACGTAGGGACGGGAATCCGGGATGGAAACACCATATATTTT. Translating it yields CASSYVGTGIRDGNTIYF. The chain joins TRBV7-9 to TRBJ1-3; TRBD1 might be the D (5 bases). The germline gives CDR1 SEHNR, CDR2 FQNEAQ (reference sequence). The CDR3 has 18 amino acids. V was trimmed by 4 bases and J by 3 bases, leaving 22 bases between them. The complete variable domain, with remaining parts taken from reference TRBV7-9 and TRBJ1-3, reads DTGVSQNPRHKITKRGQNVTFRCDPISEHNRLYWYRQTLGQGPEFLTYFQNEAQLEKSRLLSDRFSAERPKGSFSTLEIQRTEQGDSAMYLCASSYVGTGIRDGNTIYFGEGSWLTVV.

The gene calls are TRBV19 and TRBJ1-1, with D unclear. Trimming left V 3 bases short and J 3 bases short, with 8 bases between. The V gene's germline CDR1 is LNHDA and CDR2 SQIVND (reference sequence). The CDR3 extends over 13 amino acids. As DNA, the CDR3 is TGTGCCAGTAGTATCGACGGGGACACTGAAGCTTTCTTT. Protein: CASSIDGDTEAFF.

This clone appeared once. The chain has TRBV28 and TRBJ1-5; D uncertain. Germline CDR1 MDHEN, CDR2 SYDVKM. Trimming took 3 bases from V and 2 from J, leaving 20 bases between them. This CDR3 has 18 amino acids. The CDR3 nucleotides read TGTGCCAGCAGTTTCCATTCGGGCCAAGGTGGTGGCAATCAGCCCCAGCATTTT. Amino acid sequence: CASSFHSGQGGGNQPQHF.

Worth noting for this clone: In the same sample, other DNA sequences code for this CDR3. The chain has TRBV5-1 and TRBJ2-7, with 8 bases matching TRBD2. Unmatched junction bases numbered 3, after V lost 0 bases and J lost 1 base. CDR1 is SGHRS, CDR2 YFSETQ, per germline. This CDR3 has 15 amino acids. Here the CDR3 reads CASSLGTSSSYEQYF. The CDR3, as DNA: TGCGCCAGCAGCTTGGGGACTAGCAGTTCCTACGAGCAGTACTTC.

The chain combines TRBV18 with TRBJ2-2; D is unresolved. Germline V gives CDR1 KGHSH, CDR2 LQKENI. The CDR3 consists of 13 residues. Trimming took 4 bases from V and 8 from J, leaving 11 bases between them. CDR3: CASSQSLSGELFF. The CDR3 DNA follows: TGTGCCAGCTCACAGTCCCTTTCTGGGGAGCTGTTTTTT.

The rearrangement uses TRBV2 and TRBJ2-7, with a possible D match to TRBD1 (6 bases). The CDR3 spans 14 residues. The V and J ends lost 6 bases and 1 base respectively, with 13 bases between them. Germline values: CDR1 SNHLY, CDR2 FYNNEI. The CDR3 loop reads CASRPDRTSYEQYF. The DNA of the CDR3 is TGTGCCAGCAGACCCGACAGGACGTCCTACGAGCAGTACTTC.

The rearrangement links TRBV28 to TRBJ2-5, with 7 nucleotides matching TRBD1. CDR3 length: 14 amino acids. Trimming took 3 bases from V and 3 from J; bases not matched to a gene: 4. Germline CDR1 reads MDHEN; CDR2 reads SYDVKM. Here the CDR3 DNA reads TGTGCCAGCAGTTTGGACAGGCCGGAAGAGACCCAGTACTTC. As protein: CASSLDRPEETQYF.

This chain joins TRBV9 and TRBJ2-1; 9 bases are shared with TRBD2. The V segment lost 6 bases and the J segment 6 bases; nucleotides outside the gene matches: 7. Per the germline V gene, CDR1 is SGDLS and CDR2 is YYNGEE. The CDR3 loop spans 14 amino acids. The CDR3 DNA sequence: TGTGCCAGCACCCCGGGACTAGCATTCAATGAGCAGTTCTTC. This encodes CASTPGLAFNEQFF.

The genes are TRBV5-4 and TRBJ2-3; D is possibly TRBD2 (5 bases). The CDR3 consists of 14 residues. From germline, CDR1 is SGHNT and CDR2 YYREEE (reference sequence). With 0 bases removed from V and 7 bases from J, the gap between germline ends came to 12 bases. The CDR3 DNA reads TGTGCCAGCAGCTTGGGGAAAGGGAGTAATACGCAGTATTTT. It translates to CASSLGKGSNTQYF.